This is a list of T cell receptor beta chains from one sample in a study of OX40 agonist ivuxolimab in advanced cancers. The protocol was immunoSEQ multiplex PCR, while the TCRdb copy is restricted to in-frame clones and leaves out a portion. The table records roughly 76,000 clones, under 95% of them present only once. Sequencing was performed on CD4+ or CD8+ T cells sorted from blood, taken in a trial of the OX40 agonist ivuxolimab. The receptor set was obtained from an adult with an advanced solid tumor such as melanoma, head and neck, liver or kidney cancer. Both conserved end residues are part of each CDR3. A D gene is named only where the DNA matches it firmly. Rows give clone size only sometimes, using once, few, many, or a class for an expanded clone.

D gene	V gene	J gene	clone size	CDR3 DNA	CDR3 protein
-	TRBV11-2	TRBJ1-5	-	TGTGCCAGCAGCCAATTAGGGGACCAGCCCCAGCATTTT	CASSQLGDQPQHF
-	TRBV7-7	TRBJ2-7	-	TGTGCTAGCAGCTTGGAGGGAGTGGGTCTACCGGACGAGCAGTACTTC	CASSLEGVGLPDEQYF
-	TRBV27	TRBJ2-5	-	TGTGCCAGCAGTTTACGGGGTCAAGAGACCCAGTACTTC	CASSLRGQETQYF
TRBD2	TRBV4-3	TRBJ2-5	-	TGCGCCAGCAGCCAAGACCTAGCGGGGGGAGTGGAGACCCAGTACTTC	CASSQDLAGGVETQYF
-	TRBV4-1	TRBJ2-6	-	TGCGCCAGCAGCCAAGAATCGTCTGGGGCCAACGTCCTGACTTTC	CASSQESSGANVLTF
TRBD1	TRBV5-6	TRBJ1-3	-	TGTGCCAGCAGCCAAACGACAGGGTTGGGAAACACCATATATTTT	CASSQTTGLGNTIYF
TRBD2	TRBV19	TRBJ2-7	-	TGTGCCAGTAGCCTAACGCCGGGACTAAACGAGCAGTACTTC	CASSLTPGLNEQYF
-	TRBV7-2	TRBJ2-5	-	TGTGCCAGCAGCCTCCGGACAGGGAGGGTCAGAGAGACCCAGTACTTC	CASSLRTGRVRETQYF
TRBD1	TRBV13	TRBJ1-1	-	TGTGCCAGCAGCGCCGGACAGGGGGGGGACACTGAAGCTTTCTTT	CASSAGQGGDTEAFF
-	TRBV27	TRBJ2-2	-	TGTGCCAGCAGTTTGTTAGAGAACACCGGGGAGCTGTTTTTT	CASSLLENTGELFF
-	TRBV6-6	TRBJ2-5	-	TGTGCCAGCAGTTCAGGGGGAGGGGACCAAGAGACCCAGTACTTC	CASSSGGGDQETQYF
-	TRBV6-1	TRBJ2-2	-	TGTGCCAGCAGTGAATGGGGGGAGTTCCGCACCGGGGAGCTGTTTTTT	CASSEWGEFRTGELFF
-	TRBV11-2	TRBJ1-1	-	TGTGCCAGCAGCTTGTGGGAGGGGGAGACTGAAGCTTTCTTT	CASSLWEGETEAFF
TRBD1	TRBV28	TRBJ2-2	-	TGTGCCAGCAGTTTTGGGACAGGGATCGGGGAGCTGTTTTTT	CASSFGTGIGELFF
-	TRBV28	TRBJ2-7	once	TGTGCCAGCAGTTTTACTGGGACCGACTACGAGCAGTACTTC	CASSFTGTDYEQYF
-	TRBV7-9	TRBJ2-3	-	TGTGCCAGCAGCTCCGTGGGGTCTAGCACAGATACGCAGTATTTT	CASSSVGSSTDTQYF
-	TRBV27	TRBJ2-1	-	TGTGCCACCCAGCTCGGGGAACACAGCTCCTACAATGAGCAGTTCTTC	CATQLGEHSSYNEQFF
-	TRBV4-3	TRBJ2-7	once	TGCGCCAGCAGCCAAGATTCGGGAGTAGGGGAGCAGTACTTC	CASSQDSGVGEQYF
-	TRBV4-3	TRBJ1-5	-	TGCGCCAGCAGCCAAGATCAGTTAGGGGGGGCCGGTCAGCCCCAGCATTTT	CASSQDQLGGAGQPQHF
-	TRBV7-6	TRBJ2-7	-	TGTGCCAGCAGCCACTCAACACAGAGAGAGCAGTACTTC	CASSHSTQREQYF
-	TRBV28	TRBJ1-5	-	TGTGCCAGCAGTCTACAGGGTGATCAGCCCCAGCATTTT	CASSLQGDQPQHF
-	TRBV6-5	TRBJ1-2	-	TGTGCCAGCAGTTATGGGGGAGGGAACTATGGCTACACCTTC	CASSYGGGNYGYTF
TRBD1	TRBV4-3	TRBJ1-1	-	TGCGCCAGCAGCCAAACAGGGGTTCTTGATGCTTTCTTT	CASSQTGVLDAFF